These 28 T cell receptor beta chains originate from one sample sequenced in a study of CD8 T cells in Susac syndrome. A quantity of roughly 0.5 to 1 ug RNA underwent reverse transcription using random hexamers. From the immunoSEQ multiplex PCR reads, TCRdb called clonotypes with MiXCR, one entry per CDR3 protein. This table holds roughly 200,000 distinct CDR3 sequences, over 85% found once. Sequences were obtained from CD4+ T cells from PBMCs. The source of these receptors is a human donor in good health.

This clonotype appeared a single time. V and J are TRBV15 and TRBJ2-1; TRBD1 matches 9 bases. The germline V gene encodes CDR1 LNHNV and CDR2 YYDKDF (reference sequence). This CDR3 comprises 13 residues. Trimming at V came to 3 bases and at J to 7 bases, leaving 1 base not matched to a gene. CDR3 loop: CATSRTGGNEQFF. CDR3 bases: TGTGCCACCAGCAGGACAGGGGGGAATGAGCAGTTCTTC.

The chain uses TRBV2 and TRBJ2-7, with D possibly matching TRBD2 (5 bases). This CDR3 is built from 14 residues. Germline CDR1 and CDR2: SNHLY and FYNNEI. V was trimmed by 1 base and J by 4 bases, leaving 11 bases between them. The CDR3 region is CASSEGHRRYEQYV. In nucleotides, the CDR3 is TGTGCCAGCAGTGAAGGCCACCGGAGGTACGAGCAGTACGTC.

CDR3 protein: CASSVAGGYTEAFF. Written as DNA, the CDR3 is TGTGCCAGCAGCGTAGCAGGGGGCTACACTGAAGCTTTCTTT. The rearrangement links TRBV9 to TRBJ1-1, with TRBD1 matching over 8 bases. Germline V gives CDR1 SGDLS, CDR2 YYNGEE. With 0 bases clipped from V and 3 bases from J, the junction kept 1 base outside the gene matches. This CDR3 comprises 14 residues.

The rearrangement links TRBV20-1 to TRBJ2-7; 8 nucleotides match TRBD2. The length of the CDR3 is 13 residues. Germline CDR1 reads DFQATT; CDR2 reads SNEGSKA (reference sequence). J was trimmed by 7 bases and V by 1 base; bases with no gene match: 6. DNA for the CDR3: TGCAGTGCTAGAGCGGTTGGCGGGGGGGAGCAGTACTTC. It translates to CSARAVGGGEQYF.

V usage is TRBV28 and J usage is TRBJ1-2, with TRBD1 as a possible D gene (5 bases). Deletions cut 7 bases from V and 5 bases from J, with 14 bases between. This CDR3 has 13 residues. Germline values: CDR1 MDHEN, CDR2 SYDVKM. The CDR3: CASTWGTGYGYTF. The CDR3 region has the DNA TGTGCCAGCACCTGGGGGACGGGGTATGGCTACACCTTC.

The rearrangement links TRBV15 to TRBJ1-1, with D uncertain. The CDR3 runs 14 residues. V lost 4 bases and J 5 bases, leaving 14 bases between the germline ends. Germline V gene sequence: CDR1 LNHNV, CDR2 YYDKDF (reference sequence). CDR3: CATSKSPLGTEAFF. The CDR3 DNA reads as TGTGCCACCAGCAAGAGCCCTCTGGGGACTGAAGCTTTCTTT. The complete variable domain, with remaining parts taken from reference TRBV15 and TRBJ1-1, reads DAMVIQNPRYQVTQFGKPVTLSCSQTLNHNVMYWYQQKSSQAPKLLFHYYDKDFNNEADTPDNFQSRRPNTSFCFLDIRSPGLGDTAMYLCATSKSPLGTEAFFGQGTRLTVV.

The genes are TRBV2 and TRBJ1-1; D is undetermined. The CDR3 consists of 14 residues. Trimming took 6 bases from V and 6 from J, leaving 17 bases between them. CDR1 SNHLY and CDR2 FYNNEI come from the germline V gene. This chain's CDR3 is CASREVRADAEAFF. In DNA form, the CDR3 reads TGTGCCAGCAGGGAGGTTCGGGCGGACGCTGAAGCTTTCTTT.

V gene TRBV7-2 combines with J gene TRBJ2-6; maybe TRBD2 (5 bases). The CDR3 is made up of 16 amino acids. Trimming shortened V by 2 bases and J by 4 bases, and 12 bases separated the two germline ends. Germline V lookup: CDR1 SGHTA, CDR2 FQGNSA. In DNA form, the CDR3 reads TGTGCCAGCAGCTTAAGTCCGGGGAAGGGGGCCAACGTCCTGACTTTC. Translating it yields CASSLSPGKGANVLTF. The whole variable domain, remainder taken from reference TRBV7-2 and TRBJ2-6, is GAGVSQSPSNKVTEKGKDVELRCDPISGHTALYWYRQSLGQGLEFLIYFQGNSAPDKSGLPSDRFSAERTGGSVSTLTIQRTQQEDSAVYLCASSLSPGKGANVLTFGAGSRLTVL.

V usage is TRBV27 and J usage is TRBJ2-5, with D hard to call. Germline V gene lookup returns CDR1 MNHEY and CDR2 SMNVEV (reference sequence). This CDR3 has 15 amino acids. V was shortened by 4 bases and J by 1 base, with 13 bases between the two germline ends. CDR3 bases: TGTGCCAGCAGTTCCCGACTCGAGCCCCAAGAGACCCAGTACTTC. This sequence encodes CASSSRLEPQETQYF.

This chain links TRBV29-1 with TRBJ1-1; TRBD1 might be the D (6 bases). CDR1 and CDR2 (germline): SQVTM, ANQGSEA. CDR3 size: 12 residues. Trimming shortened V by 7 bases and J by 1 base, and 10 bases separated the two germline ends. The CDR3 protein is CSGKQGNTEAFF. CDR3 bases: TGCAGCGGGAAACAGGGGAACACTGAAGCTTTCTTT.

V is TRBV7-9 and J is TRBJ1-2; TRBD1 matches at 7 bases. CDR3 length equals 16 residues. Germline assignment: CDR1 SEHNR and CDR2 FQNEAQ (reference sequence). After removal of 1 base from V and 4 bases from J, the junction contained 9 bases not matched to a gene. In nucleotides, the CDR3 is TGTGCCAGCAGCTTAGAGGACGCCAGGGGGGCCTATGGCTACACCTTC. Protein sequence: CASSLEDARGAYGYTF.

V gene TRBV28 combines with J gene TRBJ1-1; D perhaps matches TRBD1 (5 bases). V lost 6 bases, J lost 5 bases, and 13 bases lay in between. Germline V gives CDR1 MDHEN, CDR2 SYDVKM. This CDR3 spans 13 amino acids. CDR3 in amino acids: CASSRAGGTEAFF. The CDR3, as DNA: TGTGCCAGCAGCCGGGCGGGGGGGACTGAAGCTTTCTTT.

The CDR3 reads CASSLDGGLGTEAFF. The CDR3 coding sequence is TGTGCCAGCAGCTTAGACGGGGGATTGGGCACTGAAGCTTTCTTT. The V gene is TRBV11-1, the J gene TRBJ1-1; TRBD1 is a possible D gene (5 bases). Germline CDR1 reads SGHAT; CDR2 reads FQDESV (reference sequence). V was clipped by 1 base and J by 4 bases, with 13 bases between them. This CDR3 has 15 amino acids.

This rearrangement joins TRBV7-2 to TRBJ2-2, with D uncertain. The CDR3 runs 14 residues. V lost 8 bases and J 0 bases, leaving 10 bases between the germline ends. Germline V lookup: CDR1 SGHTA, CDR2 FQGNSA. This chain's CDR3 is CASPPGSNTGELFF. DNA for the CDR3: TGTGCCAGCCCCCCGGGCTCGAACACCGGGGAGCTGTTTTTT.

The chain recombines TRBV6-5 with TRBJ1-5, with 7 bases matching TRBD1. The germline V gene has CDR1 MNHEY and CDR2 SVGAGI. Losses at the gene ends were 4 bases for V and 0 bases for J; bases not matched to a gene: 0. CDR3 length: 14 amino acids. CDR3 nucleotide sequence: TGTGCCAGCAGTTGGGACAGTAGCAATCAGCCCCAGCATTTT. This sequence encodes CASSWDSSNQPQHF.

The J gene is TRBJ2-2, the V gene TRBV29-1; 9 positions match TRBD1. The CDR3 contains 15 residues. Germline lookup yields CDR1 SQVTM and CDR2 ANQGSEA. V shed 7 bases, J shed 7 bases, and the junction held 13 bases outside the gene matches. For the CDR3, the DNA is TGCAGCGCCCAAGCGGGGACAGGGCTAGGCGGGGAGCTGTTTTTT. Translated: CSAQAGTGLGGELFF.

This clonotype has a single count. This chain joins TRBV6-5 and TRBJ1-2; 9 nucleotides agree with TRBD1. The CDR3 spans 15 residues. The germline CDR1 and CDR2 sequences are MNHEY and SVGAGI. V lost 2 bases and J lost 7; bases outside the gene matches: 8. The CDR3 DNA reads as TGTGCCAGCAGTTACGGGGGACAGGGATGGGCTGGCTACACCTTC. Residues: CASSYGGQGWAGYTF.

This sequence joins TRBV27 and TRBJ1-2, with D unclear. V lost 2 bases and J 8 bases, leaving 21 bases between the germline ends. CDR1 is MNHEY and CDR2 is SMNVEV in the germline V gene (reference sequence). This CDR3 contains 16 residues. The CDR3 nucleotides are TGTGCCAGCAGTTTAAAAACGGCCGGGAGGTCGCGAGGCTACACCTTC. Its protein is CASSLKTAGRSRGYTF.

CDR3 sequence (DNA): TGTGCCAGCAGCTTAGAAGCAGGGACGACTGAAGCTTTCTTT. Its translation is CASSLEAGTTEAFF. V usage is TRBV7-2 and J usage is TRBJ1-1; D may be TRBD1 (5 bases). The CDR3 consists of 14 residues. Germline CDR1 is SGHTA and CDR2 is FQGNSA. V lost 1 base, J lost 5 bases, and 11 bases lay in between.

The CDR3 bases are TGCAGTGCTCTTTGGGGGGGGGATGGCTACACCTTC. This sequence encodes CSALWGGDGYTF. V is TRBV20-1 and J is TRBJ1-2; D is possibly TRBD1 (5 bases). Germline V gene sequence: CDR1 DFQATT, CDR2 SNEGSKA (reference sequence). Trimming shortened V by 5 bases and J by 6 bases, and 13 bases separated the two germline ends. The CDR3 is made up of 12 amino acids.

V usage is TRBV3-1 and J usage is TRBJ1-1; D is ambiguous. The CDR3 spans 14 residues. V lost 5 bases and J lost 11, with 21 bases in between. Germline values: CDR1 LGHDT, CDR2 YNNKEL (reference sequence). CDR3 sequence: CASSAQWGGLTAFF. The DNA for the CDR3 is TGTGCCAGCAGCGCACAATGGGGAGGTTTGACGGCTTTCTTT.

The CDR3: CSTPARGPTDTQYF. CDR3 coding DNA: TGCAGCACCCCTGCCCGGGGTCCCACAGATACGCAGTATTTT. This chain connects TRBV29-1 to TRBJ2-3; perhaps TRBD2 as D (5 bases). V shed 8 bases and J shed 2 bases, with 17 bases lying between them. The germline CDR1 and CDR2 sequences are SQVTM and ANQGSEA. The CDR3 runs 14 residues.

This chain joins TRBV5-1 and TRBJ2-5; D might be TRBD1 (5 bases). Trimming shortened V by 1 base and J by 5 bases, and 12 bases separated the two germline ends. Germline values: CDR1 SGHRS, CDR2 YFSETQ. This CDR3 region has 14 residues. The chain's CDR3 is CASSLMGPGETQYF. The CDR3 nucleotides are TGCGCCAGCAGCTTGATGGGGCCAGGGGAGACCCAGTACTTC. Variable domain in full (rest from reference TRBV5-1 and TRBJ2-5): KAGVTQTPRYLIKTRGQQVTLSCSPISGHRSVSWYQQTPGQGLQFLFEYFSETQRNKGNFPGRFSGRQFSNSRSEMNVSTLELGDSALYLCASSLMGPGETQYFGPGTRLLVL.

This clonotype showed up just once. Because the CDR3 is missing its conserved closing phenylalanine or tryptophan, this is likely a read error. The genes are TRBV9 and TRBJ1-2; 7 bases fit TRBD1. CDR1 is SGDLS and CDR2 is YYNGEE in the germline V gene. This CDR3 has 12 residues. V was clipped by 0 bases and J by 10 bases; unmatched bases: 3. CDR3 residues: CASSVAQGDYTL. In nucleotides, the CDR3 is TGTGCCAGCAGCGTAGCCCAGGGGGACTACACCCTC.

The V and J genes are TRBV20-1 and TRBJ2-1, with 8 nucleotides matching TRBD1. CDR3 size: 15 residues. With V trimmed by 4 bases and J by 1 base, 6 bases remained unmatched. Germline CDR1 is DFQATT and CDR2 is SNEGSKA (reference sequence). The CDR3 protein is CSATDRAKSYNEQFF. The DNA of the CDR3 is TGCAGTGCTACGGACAGGGCAAAGTCCTACAATGAGCAGTTCTTC.

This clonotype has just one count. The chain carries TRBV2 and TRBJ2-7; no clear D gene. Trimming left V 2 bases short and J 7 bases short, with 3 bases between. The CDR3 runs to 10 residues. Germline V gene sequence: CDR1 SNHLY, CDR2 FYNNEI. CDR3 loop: CASSEQEQYF. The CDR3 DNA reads TGTGCCAGCAGTGAACAGGAGCAGTACTTC. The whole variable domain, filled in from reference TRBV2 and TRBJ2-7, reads EPEVTQTPSHQVTQMGQEVILRCVPISNHLYFYWYRQILGQKVEFLVSFYNNEISEKSEIFDDQFSVERPDGSNFTLKIRSTKLEDSAMYFCASSEQEQYFGPGTRLTVT.

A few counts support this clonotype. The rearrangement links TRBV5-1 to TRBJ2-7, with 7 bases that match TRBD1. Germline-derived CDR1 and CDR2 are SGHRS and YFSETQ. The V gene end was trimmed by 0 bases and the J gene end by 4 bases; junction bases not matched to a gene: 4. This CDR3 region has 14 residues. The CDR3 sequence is CASSLGTGEYEQYV. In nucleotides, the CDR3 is TGCGCCAGCAGCTTGGGGACAGGAGAATACGAGCAGTACGTC.

CDR3 coding DNA: TGCGCCAGCAGCCCTCCTGCGGTCGAGCAGTACTTC. It yields the protein CASSPPAVEQYF. The rearrangement joins TRBV5-1 to TRBJ2-7, with unresolved D. The V gene's germline CDR1 is SGHRS and CDR2 YFSETQ. With 4 bases removed from V and 6 bases from J, the gap between germline ends came to 11 bases. The CDR3 extends over 12 amino acids.